These 32 T cell receptor beta chains share one sample of origin, sequenced in a study of T cell responses to AZD1222 COVID-19 vaccine. Here immunoSEQ multiplex PCR was the method, and the copy in TCRdb shows in-frame clones only, minus some. The profile shows 100,000 to 130,000 clones, about 90% of them singletons. Sequencing was performed on peripheral blood, taken on day 0 of AZD1222 vaccination. The receptor source for this set is an adult in good health.

With respect to this clone: Mismatch with germline at one junction end may stem from a read error. V and J are TRBV6-5 and TRBJ2-1; D is undetermined. There are 13 residues in the CDR3. Germline V CDR1 and CDR2: MNHEY, SVGAGI. CDR3 in amino acids: CASSYHSDNEQFF. The DNA of the CDR3 is TGTGCCAGCAGTTACCACTCCGACAATGAGCAGTTCTTC.

The rearrangement links TRBV30 to TRBJ1-3, with a possible D match to TRBD1 (5 bases). Germline V lookup: CDR1 GTSNPN, CDR2 SVGIG (reference sequence). The CDR3 consists of 14 residues. V was shortened by 8 bases and J by 3 bases, with 17 bases between the two germline ends. Written as DNA, the CDR3 is TGTGCCGGGAAGGACGGACAAATTGGAAACACCATATATTTT. Its protein is CAGKDGQIGNTIYF.

This sequence joins TRBV28 and TRBJ2-3, with D possibly called TRBD1 or TRBD2 (6 bases each). V shed 8 bases and J shed 1 base, with 16 bases lying between them. The CDR3 has 15 residues. Germline V gene data show CDR1 as MDHEN and CDR2 as SYDVKM. The CDR3 bases are TGTGCCAGCCGAGGGGGGTCAATTGGCACAGATACGCAGTATTTT. It specifies CASRGGSIGTDTQYF.

This clone was seen a single time. The chain links TRBV4-1 to TRBJ1-5, with D possibly TRBD1 on 6 matching bases. The germline V gene encodes CDR1 MGHRA and CDR2 YSYEKL. CDR3 size: 17 residues. The ends were cut back, 2 bases at V and 3 bases at J, with 17 bases in the middle. CDR3 in DNA: TGCGCCAGCAGCCAAATGGGGGCAGGGGTGGTCAATCAGCCCCAGCATTTT. Protein sequence: CASSQMGAGVVNQPQHF.

The chain is built from TRBV10-2 and TRBJ2-1; 7 bases align to TRBD2. J lost 5 bases, V lost 4 bases, and 8 bases had no gene match. Germline CDR1 reads WSHSY; CDR2 reads SAAADI. This CDR3 contains 15 residues. The CDR3 here is CASSGAGRVHNEQFF. The CDR3 DNA reads as TGCGCCAGCAGTGGGGCAGGGAGGGTGCACAATGAGCAGTTCTTC.

The genes are TRBV5-4 and TRBJ1-4, with D possibly being TRBD1 (5 bases). Trimming removed 2 bases from V and 7 bases from J, with 15 bases in between. Germline values: CDR1 SGHNT, CDR2 YYREEE (reference sequence). This CDR3 comprises 15 residues. The CDR3 DNA reads TGTGCCAGCAGCTTAGGAGGGGCTAATGGTGAAAAACTGTTTTTT. Translating it yields CASSLGGANGEKLFF. Complete variable domain (other parts from reference TRBV5-4 and TRBJ1-4): ETGVTQSPTHLIKTRGQQVTLRCSSQSGHNTVSWYQQALGQGPQFIFQYYREEENGRGNFPPRFSGLQFPNYSSELNVNALELDDSALYLCASSLGGANGEKLFFGSGTQLSVL.

The V and J genes are TRBV27 and TRBJ1-1, with 9 bases aligning to TRBD1. J gave up 0 bases and V 8 bases, and 4 bases lay outside the gene matches. The germline V gene has CDR1 MNHEY and CDR2 SMNVEV (reference sequence). CDR3 length equals 14 residues. The CDR3, as DNA: TGTGCCAGCGGCTACAGGGGGCTGAACACTGAAGCTTTCTTT. Its translation: CASGYRGLNTEAFF.

The chain employs TRBV4-1 and TRBJ1-6, with D perhaps matching TRBD1 (6 bases). V dropped 0 bases and J dropped 8 bases, with 14 bases sitting between them. The CDR3 loop spans 16 amino acids. In germline, CDR1 is MGHRA, CDR2 YSYEKL. This CDR3 is CASSQDNGRGDSPLHF. CDR3 DNA: TGCGCCAGCAGCCAAGATAATGGCAGGGGTGATTCACCCCTCCACTTT.

The table lists this clone with a few counts. The gene calls are TRBV4-1 and TRBJ2-3; tentatively, D is TRBD1 (6 bases). V was clipped by 1 base and J by 5 bases, with 22 bases between them. Germline lookup yields CDR1 MGHRA and CDR2 YSYEKL. The CDR3 runs 18 residues. CDR3: CASSQVLTGPGVIDTQYF. CDR3 in DNA: TGCGCCAGCAGCCAAGTGTTAACAGGGCCAGGGGTCATAGATACGCAGTATTTT.

The J gene is TRBJ1-6, the V gene TRBV30; maybe TRBD1 (5 bases). The germline V and J ends were trimmed by 5 bases and 8 bases, with 13 bases remaining between them. This CDR3 is built from 13 residues. Germline CDR1 is GTSNPN and CDR2 is SVGIG (reference sequence). CDR3 sequence reads: CAWSPGGDSPLHF. The CDR3, as DNA: TGTGCCTGGTCCCCTGGGGGGGATTCACCCCTCCACTTT.

This clone was seen a handful of times. The rearrangement links TRBV19 to TRBJ1-2; D unresolved. V was clipped by 3 bases and J by 3 bases, with 17 bases between them. This CDR3 has 16 residues. CDR1 and CDR2 (germline): LNHDA, SQIVND (reference sequence). This CDR3 reads CASSIPSGLGDYGYTF. For the CDR3, the DNA is TGTGCCAGTAGTATCCCGTCGGGCCTTGGGGACTATGGCTACACCTTC.

The chain combines TRBV2 with TRBJ2-7; a possible D gene is TRBD1 (6 bases). The CDR3 consists of 13 residues. Germline V lookup: CDR1 SNHLY, CDR2 FYNNEI. The V and J ends lost 2 bases and 6 bases respectively, with 11 bases between them. The DNA for the CDR3 is TGTGCCAGCAGTGAAATAGGCAGGGGCGAGCAGTACTTC. Its translation: CASSEIGRGEQYF.

CDR3 amino acids: CASSLSGPTEAFF. The DNA of the CDR3 is TGTGCCAGCAGTTTATCAGGGCCCACTGAAGCTTTCTTT. The rearrangement uses TRBV12-3 or TRBV12-4 and TRBJ1-1, with D perhaps TRBD1 (5 bases). V was clipped by 2 bases and J by 4 bases, with 8 bases between them. The CDR3 length is 13 residues.

J is TRBJ2-3 and V is TRBV7-9; 9 nucleotides agree with TRBD1. The CDR3 is made up of 15 amino acids. The V gene's germline CDR1 is SEHNR and CDR2 FQNEAQ (reference sequence). J lost 3 bases, V lost 4 bases, and 5 bases had no gene match. This chain's CDR3 is CASSYGQGSTDTQYF. The CDR3 nucleotides read TGTGCCAGCAGCTACGGACAGGGGAGTACAGATACGCAGTATTTT.

This clone was observed a single time. This chain connects TRBV11-2 to TRBJ1-1; D perhaps matches TRBD1 (5 bases). Germline V CDR1 and CDR2: SGHAT, FQNNGV. The CDR3 totals 16 residues. Trimming left V 2 bases short and J 0 bases short, with 13 bases between. The CDR3 bases are TGTGCCAGCAGCTTAAAATTCGGGACGGTGAACACTGAAGCTTTCTTT. Translating it yields CASSLKFGTVNTEAFF.

This rearrangement joins TRBV5-1 to TRBJ2-7; D not resolved. CDR1 is SGHRS, CDR2 YFSETQ, per germline. The CDR3 consists of 14 residues. The V end was cut by 1 base, the J end by 0 bases, with 8 bases between. The CDR3 sequence is CASSLMQSSYEQYF. In DNA form, the CDR3 reads TGCGCCAGCAGCTTGATGCAGAGCTCCTACGAGCAGTACTTC. The full variable domain, rest sourced from reference TRBV5-1 and TRBJ2-7, is KAGVTQTPRYLIKTRGQQVTLSCSPISGHRSVSWYQQTPGQGLQFLFEYFSETQRNKGNFPGRFSGRQFSNSRSEMNVSTLELGDSALYLCASSLMQSSYEQYFGPGTRLTVT.

The chain carries TRBV2 and TRBJ2-7, with a tentative D call TRBD2 (5 bases). In germline, CDR1 is SNHLY, CDR2 FYNNEI. The CDR3 extends over 16 amino acids. The V end was cut by 1 base, the J end by 1 base, with 14 bases between. CDR3 residues: CASSEGGLARSYEQYF. For the CDR3, the DNA is TGTGCCAGCAGTGAAGGAGGGCTAGCTCGGTCCTACGAGCAGTACTTC.

The V call is TRBV7-2, the J call TRBJ2-5; TRBD2 matches 9 bases. This CDR3 region has 18 residues. The trim removed 4 bases at V and 5 bases at J, leaving 17 bases unmatched. CDR1 SGHTA and CDR2 FQGNSA come from the germline V gene. As DNA, the CDR3 is TGTGCCAGCAGCTCCCGCGGGGGGGGGAGAGGAGTAAATGAGACCCAGTACTTC. It translates to CASSSRGGGRGVNETQYF. Full variable domain (rest looked up from reference TRBV7-2 and TRBJ2-5): GAGVSQSPSNKVTEKGKDVELRCDPISGHTALYWYRQSLGQGLEFLIYFQGNSAPDKSGLPSDRFSAERTGGSVSTLTIQRTQQEDSAVYLCASSSRGGGRGVNETQYFGPGTRLLVL.

The chain joins TRBV19 to TRBJ1-5; D unresolved. V dropped 6 bases and J dropped 9 bases, with 15 bases sitting between them. Germline lookup yields CDR1 LNHDA and CDR2 SQIVND (reference sequence). The CDR3 has 13 residues. The CDR3 protein is CASRQQTRSPQHF. CDR3 sequence (DNA): TGTGCCAGTAGGCAACAGACGCGGTCGCCCCAGCATTTT. The entire variable domain, with the rest obtained from reference TRBV19 and TRBJ1-5, is as follows: DGGITQSPKYLFRKEGQNVTLSCEQNLNHDAMYWYRQDPGQGLRLIYYSQIVNDFQKGDIAEGYSVSREKKESFPLTVTSAQKNPTAFYLCASRQQTRSPQHFGDGTRLSIL.

The chain has TRBV20-1 and TRBJ2-1, with TRBD1 identical over 7 bases. V dropped 6 bases and J dropped 11; count of bases not matched to a gene: 7. The CDR3 is 11 residues long. The germline gives CDR1 DFQATT, CDR2 SNEGSKA (reference sequence). CDR3 DNA: TGCAGTGCGGTCGACAGGGTGAAGCAGTTCTTC. It encodes CSAVDRVKQFF.

The chain is built from TRBV7-9 and TRBJ2-7; 10 nucleotides line up with TRBD2. Germline V gene sequence: CDR1 SEHNR, CDR2 FQNEAQ (reference sequence). This CDR3 has 17 residues. V was clipped by 3 bases and J by 0 bases; unmatched bases: 8. The DNA for the CDR3 is TGTGCCAGCAGCTTGGCTAGCGGGGGTTCCCGCTCCTACGAGCAGTACTTC. It codes for CASSLASGGSRSYEQYF.

This rearrangement joins TRBV18 to TRBJ2-7; 9 positions match TRBD1. V trimming: 8 bases; J trimming: 3 bases; junction bases outside the gene matches: 8. Germline CDR1 is KGHSH and CDR2 is LQKENI. This CDR3 region has 14 residues. In nucleotides, the CDR3 is TGTGCCAGCCGTGCTGGGGGACAGGGCTACGAGCAGTACTTC. Translated, it gives CASRAGGQGYEQYF.

In nucleotides, the CDR3 is TGTGCTAGTGGTCCCCCTTTTGAGCGGGGGAACACAGATACGCAGTATTTT. Translation: CASGPPFERGNTDTQYF. The chain carries TRBV12-5 and TRBJ2-3; 8 positions match TRBD2. The junction had 12 bases not matched to a gene; V was cut back by 5 bases and J by 2 bases. In germline, CDR1 is LGHNT, CDR2 FRNRAP. The CDR3 extends over 17 amino acids.

This chain connects TRBV30 to TRBJ2-5, with 8 bases lining up with TRBD2. CDR1 and CDR2 (germline): GTSNPN, SVGIG (reference sequence). Trimming cost V 0 bases and J 0 bases; bases outside gene matches: 6. CDR3 length: 16 residues. The CDR3 region has the DNA TGTGCCTGGAGTGTACGGACTAGCCGGTACCAAGAGACCCAGTACTTC. It translates to CAWSVRTSRYQETQYF.

The chain uses TRBV11-2 and TRBJ2-7, with 7 bases identical to TRBD1. CDR1 and CDR2 from the germline V gene are SGHAT and FQNNGV. The J segment lost 3 bases and the V segment lost 1 base, leaving 12 bases of the junction unmatched. CDR3 length: 17 amino acids. The CDR3 reads CASSLAGDRDKNYEQYF. DNA of the CDR3: TGTGCCAGCAGCTTAGCCGGAGACAGGGACAAGAACTACGAGCAGTACTTC.

This sequence joins TRBV3-1 (or the pseudogene TRBV3-2) and TRBJ1-1; D unresolved. The CDR3 consists of 12 residues. V was cut by 3 bases and J by 1 base, with 3 bases left in between. Germline V gene data show CDR1 as LGHDT and CDR2 as YNNKEL (reference sequence). The CDR3 protein is CASSHRNTEAFF. CDR3 sequence (DNA): TGTGCCAGCAGCCACAGGAACACTGAAGCTTTCTTT.

The J gene is TRBJ1-3, the V gene TRBV5-6; no definite D call. CDR3 length: 14 residues. V dropped 3 bases and J dropped 0 bases, with 7 bases sitting between them. The V gene's germline CDR1 is SGHDT and CDR2 YYEEEE. Here the CDR3 DNA reads TGTGCCAGCAGCTCCACGAACTCTGGAAACACCATATATTTT. Encoded protein: CASSSTNSGNTIYF.

The rearrangement uses TRBV9 and TRBJ2-3; 8 nucleotides align to TRBD1. The CDR3 is 14 residues long. Germline V gene data show CDR1 as SGDLS and CDR2 as YYNGEE. V dropped 5 bases and J dropped 5; count of bases not matched to a gene: 7. CDR3 sequence reads: CASSPQGARDTQYF. CDR3 coding DNA: TGTGCCAGCAGTCCGCAGGGGGCGCGAGATACGCAGTATTTT.

This sequence joins TRBV10-3 and TRBJ1-1; D is undetermined. From germline, CDR1 is ENHRY and CDR2 SYGVKD. V was cut by 3 bases and J by 11 bases, with 13 bases left in between. The CDR3 sequence is 12 residues long. The CDR3 sequence is CAISDPSSAAFF. The CDR3 coding sequence is TGTGCCATCAGTGACCCTTCCTCGGCCGCTTTCTTT.

CDR3 protein: CASSGGVGALNTEAFF. As DNA, the CDR3 is TGTGCCAGCAGCGGAGGAGTCGGGGCCCTGAACACTGAAGCTTTCTTT. The chain uses TRBV27 and TRBJ1-1, with a weak D call TRBD1 (5 bases). Per the germline V gene, CDR1 is MNHEY and CDR2 is SMNVEV (reference sequence). The CDR3 totals 16 residues. V dropped 6 bases and J dropped 0 bases, with 17 bases sitting between them.

The V gene is TRBV7-2, the J gene TRBJ1-3, with unresolved D. Trimming pared 5 bases from V and 1 base from J, leaving 12 bases between. Germline V CDR1 and CDR2: SGHTA, FQGNSA. CDR3 length: 15 amino acids. The DNA for the CDR3 is TGTGCCAGCAGCCCCAGGTCCGGATCTGGAAACACCATATATTTT. Residues: CASSPRSGSGNTIYF.

As DNA, the CDR3 is TGTGCCAGCTCACCACGGACTAGCGGGGGTACTTCTCAAGAGACCCAGTACTTC. This encodes CASSPRTSGGTSQETQYF. The genes are TRBV18 and TRBJ2-5; 13 bases map to TRBD2. The CDR3 spans 18 residues. V gave up 1 base and J gave up 2 bases; unmatched junction bases: 7. Per the germline V gene, CDR1 is KGHSH and CDR2 is LQKENI.